Sequencing of this T cell receptor beta chain was carried out in a study of T cell responses to AZD1222 COVID-19 vaccine. About the research overall: Second-dose intervals of approximately 4 or approximately 12 weeks were pooled. Study-wide results and caveats: There were mostly white British donors and more females than males, and clonal diversity was possibly underestimated. Targeting of unmutated variant regions was reportedly seen in nearly half of spike-specific TCRs. Only five or six individuals given AZD1222 were seropositive at baseline.

Measured with immunoSEQ multiplex PCR; TCRdb has only the in-frame clones, and not every one. The sample contains around 250,000 clones, 80% to 95% of which appear only once. Turning to this clone: Its cognate antigen is unknown.

The V and J ends lost 3 bases and 0 bases, in that order; junction bases with no gene match: 10. Germline CDR1 reads GTSNPN; CDR2 reads SVGIG (reference sequence). This CDR3 is built from 16 residues. The source material was peripheral blood, sampled on day 0 of AZD1222 vaccination. The source is an adult in good health. V and J are TRBV30 and TRBJ2-7; 8 positions match TRBD1. CDR3 DNA sequence: TGTGCCTGGAGACCCCGACAGGGGAAAAGCTCCTACGAGCAGTACTTC. It codes for CAWRPRQGKSSYEQYF.